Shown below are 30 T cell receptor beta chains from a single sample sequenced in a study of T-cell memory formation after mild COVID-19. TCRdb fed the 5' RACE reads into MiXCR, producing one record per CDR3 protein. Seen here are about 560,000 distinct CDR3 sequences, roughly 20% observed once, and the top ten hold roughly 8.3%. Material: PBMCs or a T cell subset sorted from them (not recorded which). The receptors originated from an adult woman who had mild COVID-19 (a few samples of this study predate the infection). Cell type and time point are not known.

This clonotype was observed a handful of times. CDR3 nucleotides: TGTGCCAGCAGCTTAGCGGCTAGCGGGGGGGCCGGCGAGCAGTTCTTC. Amino acid sequence: CASSLAASGGAGEQFF. The chain recombines TRBV7-6 with TRBJ2-1, with 12 nucleotides matching TRBD2. Germline V lookup: CDR1 SGHVS, CDR2 FNYEAQ. V was pared by 0 bases and J by 10 bases, with 7 bases of the junction left unmatched. The CDR3 runs 16 residues.

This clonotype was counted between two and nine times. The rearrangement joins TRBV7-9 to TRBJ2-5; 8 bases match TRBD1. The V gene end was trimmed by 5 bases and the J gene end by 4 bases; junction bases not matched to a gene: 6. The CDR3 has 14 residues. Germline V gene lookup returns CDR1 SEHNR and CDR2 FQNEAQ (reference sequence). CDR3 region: CASSPDRGPETQYF. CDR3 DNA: TGTGCCAGCAGCCCTGACAGGGGACCAGAGACCCAGTACTTC.

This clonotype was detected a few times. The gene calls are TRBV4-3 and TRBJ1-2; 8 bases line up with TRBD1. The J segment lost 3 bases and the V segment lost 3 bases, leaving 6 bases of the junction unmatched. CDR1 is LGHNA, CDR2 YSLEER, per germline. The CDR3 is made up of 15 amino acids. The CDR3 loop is CASSQPGQDYYGYTF. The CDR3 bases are TGCGCCAGCAGCCAGCCGGGACAGGATTACTATGGCTACACCTTC.

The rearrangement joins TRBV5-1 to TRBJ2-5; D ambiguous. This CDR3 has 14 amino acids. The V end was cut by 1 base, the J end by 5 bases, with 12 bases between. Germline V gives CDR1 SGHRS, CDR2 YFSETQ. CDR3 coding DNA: TGCGCCAGCAGCTTGAATGGAAGAGAGGAGACCCAGTACTTC. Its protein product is CASSLNGREETQYF. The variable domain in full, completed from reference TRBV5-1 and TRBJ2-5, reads KAGVTQTPRYLIKTRGQQVTLSCSPISGHRSVSWYQQTPGQGLQFLFEYFSETQRNKGNFPGRFSGRQFSNSRSEMNVSTLELGDSALYLCASSLNGREETQYFGPGTRLLVL.

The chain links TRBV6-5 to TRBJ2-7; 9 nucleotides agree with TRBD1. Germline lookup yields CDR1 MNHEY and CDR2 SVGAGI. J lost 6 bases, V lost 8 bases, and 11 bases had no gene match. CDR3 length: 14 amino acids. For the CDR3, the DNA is TGTGCCAGCGGCGGTCGGGACAGGGAGGGCGAGCAGTACTTC. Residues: CASGGRDREGEQYF.

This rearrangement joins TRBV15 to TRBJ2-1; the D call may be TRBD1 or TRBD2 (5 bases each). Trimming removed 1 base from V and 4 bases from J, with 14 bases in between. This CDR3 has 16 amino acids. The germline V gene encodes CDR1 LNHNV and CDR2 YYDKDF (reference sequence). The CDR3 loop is CATSRGVEGSYNEQFF. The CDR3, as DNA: TGTGCCACCAGCAGAGGGGTCGAGGGGTCTTACAATGAGCAGTTCTTC.

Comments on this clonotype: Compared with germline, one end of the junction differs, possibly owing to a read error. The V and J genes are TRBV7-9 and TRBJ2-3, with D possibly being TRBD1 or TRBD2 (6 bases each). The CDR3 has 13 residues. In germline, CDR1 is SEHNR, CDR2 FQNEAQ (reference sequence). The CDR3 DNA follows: TGTGCCAGCAGCTTAGAGGTTTGGGGGGCGCAATATTTT. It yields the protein CASSLEVWGAQYF.

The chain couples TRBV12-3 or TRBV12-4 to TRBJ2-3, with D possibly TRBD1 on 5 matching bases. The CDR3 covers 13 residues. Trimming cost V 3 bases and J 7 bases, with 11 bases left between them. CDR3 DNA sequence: TGTGCCAGCAGTTTTCAGGGTGGGAATACGCAGTATTTT. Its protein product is CASSFQGGNTQYF.

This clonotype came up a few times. CDR3 bases: TGTGCCAGCAGTCGCCGACAGGGACCGGGGGAGCTGTTTTTT. Amino acid sequence: CASSRRQGPGELFF. The chain links TRBV2 to TRBJ2-2; 7 bases are a match to TRBD1. J lost 8 bases, V lost 5 bases, and 8 bases had no gene match. Germline V gives CDR1 SNHLY, CDR2 FYNNEI. The CDR3 loop spans 14 amino acids.

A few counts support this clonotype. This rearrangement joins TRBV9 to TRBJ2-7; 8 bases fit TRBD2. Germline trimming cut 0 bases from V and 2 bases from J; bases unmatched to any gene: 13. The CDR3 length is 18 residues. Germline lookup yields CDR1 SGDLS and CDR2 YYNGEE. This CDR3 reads CASSVGVSTGGVTYEQYF. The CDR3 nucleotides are TGTGCCAGCAGCGTAGGAGTTTCCACGGGAGGGGTAACCTACGAGCAGTACTTC.

In DNA, the CDR3 is TGCGCCAGCAGCTCTGAGGGACGAGAATACGAGCAGTACTTC. Amino acid sequence: CASSSEGREYEQYF. The chain couples TRBV5-1 to TRBJ2-7; perhaps D is TRBD1 or TRBD2 (5 bases each). CDR3 length: 14 residues. Germline CDR1 reads SGHRS; CDR2 reads YFSETQ. The V and J ends lost 3 bases and 4 bases respectively, with 14 bases between them.

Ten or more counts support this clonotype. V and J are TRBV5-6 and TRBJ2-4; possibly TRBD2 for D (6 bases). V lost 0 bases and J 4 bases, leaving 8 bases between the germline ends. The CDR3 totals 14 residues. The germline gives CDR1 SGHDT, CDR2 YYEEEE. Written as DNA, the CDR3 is TGTGCCAGCAGCTTGGCGGGAGATAAAAACATTCAGTACTTC. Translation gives CASSLAGDKNIQYF.

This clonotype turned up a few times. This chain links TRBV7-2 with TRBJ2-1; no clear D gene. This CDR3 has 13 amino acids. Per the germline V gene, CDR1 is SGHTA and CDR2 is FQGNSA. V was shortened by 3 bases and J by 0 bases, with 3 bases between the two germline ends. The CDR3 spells CASSFNSYNEQFF. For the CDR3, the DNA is TGTGCCAGCAGCTTTAACTCCTACAATGAGCAGTTCTTC.

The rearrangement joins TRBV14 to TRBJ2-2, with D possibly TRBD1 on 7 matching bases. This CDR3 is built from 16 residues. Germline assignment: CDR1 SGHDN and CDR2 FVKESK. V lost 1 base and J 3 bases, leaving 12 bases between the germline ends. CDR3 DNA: TGTGCCAGCAGCCAAGTTGGAGGGGGCTACACCGGGGAGCTGTTTTTT. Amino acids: CASSQVGGGYTGELFF.

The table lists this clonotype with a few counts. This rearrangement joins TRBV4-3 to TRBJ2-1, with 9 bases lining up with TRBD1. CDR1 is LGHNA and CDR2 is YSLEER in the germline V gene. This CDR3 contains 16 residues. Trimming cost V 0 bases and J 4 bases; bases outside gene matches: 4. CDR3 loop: CASSQDGGQGYNEQFF. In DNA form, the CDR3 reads TGCGCCAGCAGCCAAGATGGCGGACAGGGGTACAATGAGCAGTTCTTC.

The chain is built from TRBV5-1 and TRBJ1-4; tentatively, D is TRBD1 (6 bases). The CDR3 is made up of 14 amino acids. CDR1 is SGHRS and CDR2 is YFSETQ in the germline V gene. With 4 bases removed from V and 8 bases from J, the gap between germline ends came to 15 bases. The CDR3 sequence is CASSADNREEKLFF. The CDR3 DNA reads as TGCGCCAGCAGCGCGGACAACAGGGAGGAAAAACTGTTTTTT.

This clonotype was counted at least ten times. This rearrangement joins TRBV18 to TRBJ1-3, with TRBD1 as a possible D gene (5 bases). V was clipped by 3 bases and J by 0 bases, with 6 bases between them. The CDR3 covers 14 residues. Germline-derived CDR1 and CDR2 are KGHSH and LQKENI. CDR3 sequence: CASSPQGSGNTIYF. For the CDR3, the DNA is TGTGCCAGCTCACCTCAGGGCTCTGGAAACACCATATATTTT.

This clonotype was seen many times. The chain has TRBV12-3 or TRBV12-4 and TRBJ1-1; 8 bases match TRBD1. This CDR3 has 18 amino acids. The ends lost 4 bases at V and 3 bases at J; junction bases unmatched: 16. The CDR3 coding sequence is TGTGCCAGCAGTTCACCTCGTCATACAGGGGGAGCGGACACTGAAGCTTTCTTT. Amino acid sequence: CASSSPRHTGGADTEAFF.

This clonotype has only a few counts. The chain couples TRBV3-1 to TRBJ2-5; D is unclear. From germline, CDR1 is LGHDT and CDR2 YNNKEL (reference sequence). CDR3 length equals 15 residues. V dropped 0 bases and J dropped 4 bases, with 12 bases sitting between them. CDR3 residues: CASSQEFSTRETQYF. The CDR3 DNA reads TGTGCCAGCAGCCAAGAGTTCTCGACACGAGAGACCCAGTACTTC.

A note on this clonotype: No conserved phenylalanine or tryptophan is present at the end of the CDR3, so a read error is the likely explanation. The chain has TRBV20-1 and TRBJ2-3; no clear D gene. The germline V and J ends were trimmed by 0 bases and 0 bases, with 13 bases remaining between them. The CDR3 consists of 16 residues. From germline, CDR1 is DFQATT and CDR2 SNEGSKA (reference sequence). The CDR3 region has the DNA TGCAGTGCTAGAGATGAAAAAACGCCTAGCACAGATACGCAGTATTTG. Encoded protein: CSARDEKTPSTDTQYL.

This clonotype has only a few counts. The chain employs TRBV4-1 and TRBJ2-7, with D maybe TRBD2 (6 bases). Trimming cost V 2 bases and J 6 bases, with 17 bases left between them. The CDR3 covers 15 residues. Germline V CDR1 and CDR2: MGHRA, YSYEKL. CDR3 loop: CASSQPGQGGFEQYF. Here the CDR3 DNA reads TGCGCCAGCAGCCAACCGGGGCAGGGAGGATTCGAGCAGTACTTC.

The CDR3 reads CSLLADHYNEQFF. CDR3 DNA sequence: TGCAGCCTACTAGCGGATCACTACAATGAGCAGTTCTTC. The V gene is TRBV29-1, the J gene TRBJ2-1, with TRBD2 identical over 8 bases. This CDR3 spans 13 amino acids. J was trimmed by 3 bases and V by 8 bases; bases with no gene match: 6. Germline CDR1 SQVTM, CDR2 ANQGSEA.

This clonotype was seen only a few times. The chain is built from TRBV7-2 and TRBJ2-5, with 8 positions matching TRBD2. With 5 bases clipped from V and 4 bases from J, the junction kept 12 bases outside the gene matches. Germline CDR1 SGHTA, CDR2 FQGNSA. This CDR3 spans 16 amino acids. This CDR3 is CASSRRISGIGETQYF. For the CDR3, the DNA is TGTGCCAGCAGCCGAAGGATTAGCGGGATAGGAGAGACCCAGTACTTC.

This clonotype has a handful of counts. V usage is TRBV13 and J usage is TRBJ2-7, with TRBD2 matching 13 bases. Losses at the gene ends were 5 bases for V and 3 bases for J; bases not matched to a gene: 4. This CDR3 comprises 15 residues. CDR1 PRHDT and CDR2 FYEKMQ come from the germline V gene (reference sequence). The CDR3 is CASSIGLAGVYEQYF. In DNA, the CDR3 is TGTGCCAGCAGCATCGGACTAGCGGGAGTCTACGAGCAGTACTTC.

CDR3 in amino acids: CTGGALGDPNYGYTF. CDR3 bases: TGCACCGGAGGTGCGTTGGGTGACCCTAACTATGGCTACACCTTC. The chain links TRBV20-1 to TRBJ1-2; D remains ambiguous. The CDR3 sequence is 15 residues long. CDR1 is DFQATT and CDR2 is SNEGSKA in the germline V gene (reference sequence).

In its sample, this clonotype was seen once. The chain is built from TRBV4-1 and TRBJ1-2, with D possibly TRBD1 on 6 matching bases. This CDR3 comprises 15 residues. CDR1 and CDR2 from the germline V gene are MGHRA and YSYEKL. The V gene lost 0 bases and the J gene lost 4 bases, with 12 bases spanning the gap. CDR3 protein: CASSQELGAGYGYTF. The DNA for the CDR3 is TGCGCCAGCAGCCAAGAACTGGGGGCAGGCTATGGCTACACCTTC.

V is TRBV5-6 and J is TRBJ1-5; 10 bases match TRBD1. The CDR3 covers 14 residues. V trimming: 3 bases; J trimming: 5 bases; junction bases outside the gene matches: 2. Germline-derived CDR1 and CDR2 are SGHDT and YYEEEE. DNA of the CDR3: TGTGCCAGCAGCTGGGGGACAGGGGATCAGCCCCAGCATTTT. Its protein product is CASSWGTGDQPQHF.

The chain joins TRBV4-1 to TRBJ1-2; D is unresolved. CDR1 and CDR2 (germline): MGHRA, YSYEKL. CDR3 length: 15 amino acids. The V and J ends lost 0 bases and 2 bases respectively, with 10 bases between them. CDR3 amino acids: CASSQERAENYGYTF. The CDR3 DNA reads TGCGCCAGCAGCCAAGAGAGGGCGGAGAACTATGGCTACACCTTC.

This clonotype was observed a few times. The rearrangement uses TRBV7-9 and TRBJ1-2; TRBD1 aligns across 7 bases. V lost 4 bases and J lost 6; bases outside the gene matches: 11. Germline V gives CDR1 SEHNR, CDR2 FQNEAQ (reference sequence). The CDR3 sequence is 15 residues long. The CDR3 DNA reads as TGTGCCAGCAGCTCATCGACAGGGTGGTTCCATGGCTACACCTTC. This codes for CASSSSTGWFHGYTF.

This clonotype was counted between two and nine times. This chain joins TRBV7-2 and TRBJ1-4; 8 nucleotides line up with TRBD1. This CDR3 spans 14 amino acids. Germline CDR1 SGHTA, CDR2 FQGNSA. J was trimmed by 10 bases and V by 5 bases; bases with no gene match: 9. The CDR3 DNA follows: TGTGCCAGCAGCCCCCATGGACAGGGTGGAAAACTGTTTTTT. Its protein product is CASSPHGQGGKLFF.